This paragraph covers one TCR beta chain sequence. Its antigen remains unidentified. V lost 8 bases to trimming and J lost 2 bases, with 13 bases between them. This CDR3 contains 14 residues. CDR1 is MNHNS and CDR2 is SASEGT in the germline V gene. The source of the sample is a study of vaccination and CD4 T cells after COVID-19. As for the study in general: Convalescent individuals exhibited SARS-CoV-2 positivity on nasal swab PCR, with fewer than ten mild and one severe presentation. Investigators drew the post-COVID samples a median roughly 99 days after diagnosis, with a range of 35 to 161.

Documented time point: late sampling 161 to 241 days after vaccination in a few convalescent patients. Indicated treatment: approximately 10-day PBMC culture with coronavirus spike peptide pools or control peptides (ViraFEST assay). IL-2 at about 11 IU/ml and peptide pools at roughly 9.1 ug/ml were added to PBMCs cultured at two million per well. The assay that was used to sequence DNA from cultured CD4+ T cells was the Oncomine TCR Beta short-read assay. TCRdb itself ran the PCR reads through MiXCR, one entry per CDR3 protein. The sample lists fewer than 20,000 distinct CDR3 sequences, more than 40% seen once, with 20% in the top ten.

The TCR comes from a human donor who had recovered from COVID-19. This sample comprised CD4+ T cells from blood, cultured in vitro, obtained about 7 months after SARS-CoV-2 vaccination. The J gene is TRBJ1-5, the V gene TRBV6-1, with D maybe TRBD1 (6 bases). As DNA, the CDR3 is TGTGCCAGCGAAAGGGGGGCAGGCAATCAGCCCCAGCATTTT. It specifies CASERGAGNQPQHF.